This entry lists 27 T cell receptor beta chains sequenced from one sample in a study of T-cell memory formation after mild COVID-19. Using its own MiXCR run on the 5' RACE reads, TCRdb lists one record per CDR3 protein. The table has roughly 15,000 distinct CDR3 sequences, about a fifth seen once. The material sequenced was PBMCs or a T cell subset sorted from them (not recorded which). These receptors were taken from a man aged 18 to 29 who had mild COVID-19 (a few samples of this study predate the infection). Cell type and time point are not known.

In this sample, this clonotype turned up many times. This CDR3 is CASSLAPISAGHAGETQYF. CDR3 bases: TGTGCCAGCAGCTTGGCACCCATTTCAGCGGGGCACGCTGGAGAGACCCAGTACTTC. The V call is TRBV5-4, the J call TRBJ2-5, with 7 bases lining up with TRBD2. Trimming removed 0 bases from V and 4 bases from J; junction bases left unmatched: 18. This CDR3 is built from 19 residues. Germline assignment: CDR1 SGHNT and CDR2 YYREEE (reference sequence).

This clonotype was counted ten times or more. The chain couples TRBV7-9 to TRBJ2-7; the D gene is possibly TRBD2 (6 bases). In germline, CDR1 is SEHNR, CDR2 FQNEAQ (reference sequence). This CDR3 has 18 residues. The V end lost 1 base, the J end lost 5 bases, and 24 bases lay between the germline ends. The CDR3 sequence is CASSLGKGKGAGRDEQYV. The DNA of the CDR3 is TGTGCCAGCAGCTTAGGGAAAGGAAAGGGTGCGGGGAGAGACGAGCAGTACGTC.

This clonotype has at least ten counts. This rearrangement joins TRBV11-3 to TRBJ2-1; D gene unclear. This CDR3 has 13 residues. V was pared by 5 bases and J by 4 bases, with 9 bases between. The germline gives CDR1 SGHNT, CDR2 YENEEA. CDR3 protein: CASSPTRYNEQFF. The CDR3 DNA reads TGTGCCAGCAGCCCGACGCGATACAATGAGCAGTTCTTC.

The sample holds many counts of this clonotype. The rearrangement links TRBV15 to TRBJ1-5, with 10 positions matching TRBD1. The CDR3 spans 18 residues. From germline, CDR1 is LNHNV and CDR2 YYDKDF (reference sequence). Trimming at V came to 3 bases and at J to 0 bases, leaving 8 bases not matched to a gene. CDR3 sequence (DNA): TGTGCCACCAGCAGGGTGACAGGGGGCCAGTATAGCAATCAGCCCCAGCATTTT. Its translation: CATSRVTGGQYSNQPQHF.

The rearrangement uses TRBV11-2 and TRBJ2-3, with TRBD2 matching over 9 bases. Germline trimming cut 4 bases from V and 6 bases from J; bases unmatched to any gene: 8. This CDR3 spans 15 amino acids. Per the germline V gene, CDR1 is SGHAT and CDR2 is FQNNGV. CDR3 coding DNA: TGTGCCAGCAGCTACGGCGGGGGGGCGTTGGATACGCAGTATTTT. Translated, it gives CASSYGGGALDTQYF.

This clonotype was seen ten or more times. The rearrangement uses TRBV6-5 and TRBJ2-2; D is possibly TRBD1 (6 bases). Deletions cut 6 bases from V and 7 bases from J, with 12 bases between. The CDR3 sequence is 13 residues long. Germline CDR1 is MNHEY and CDR2 is SVGAGI. The CDR3 sequence is CASSQGGGGELFF. The CDR3 DNA follows: TGTGCCAGCAGCCAAGGGGGTGGCGGGGAGCTGTTTTTT.

There are a few counts of this clonotype. This chain joins TRBV7-2 and TRBJ2-1, with 7 bases fitting TRBD1. V was pared by 1 base and J by 7 bases, with 4 bases of the junction left unmatched. This CDR3 contains 14 residues. From germline, CDR1 is SGHTA and CDR2 FQGNSA. CDR3 bases: TGTGCCAGCAGCTTAGGACAGGGTATGAATGAGCAGTTCTTC. Its translation is CASSLGQGMNEQFF.

This clonotype was counted ten times or more. The chain combines TRBV7-4 with TRBJ1-1; D ambiguous. The CDR3 length is 13 residues. The germline V and J ends were trimmed by 6 bases and 2 bases, with 10 bases remaining between them. From germline, CDR1 is SGHVT and CDR2 SQSDAQ. This chain's CDR3 is CASRPVINTEAFF. In DNA form, the CDR3 reads TGTGCCAGCAGACCTGTAATAAACACTGAAGCTTTCTTT.

Ten or more counts support this clonotype. At one end the junction does not follow the germline gene, possibly because of a read error. The chain has TRBV28 and TRBJ1-5; TRBD1 might be the D (5 bases). Per the germline V gene, CDR1 is MDHEN and CDR2 is SYDVKM. The CDR3 is made up of 11 amino acids. The CDR3: CASSKAARGEF. The CDR3, as DNA: TGTGCCAGCAGTAAGGCGGCGCGAGGGGAATTT.

This clonotype has at least ten counts. The chain couples TRBV10-1 to TRBJ2-1, with 9 bases lining up with TRBD2. The trim removed 0 bases at V and 0 bases at J, leaving 3 bases unmatched. CDR1 is WNHNN and CDR2 is SYGVQD in the germline V gene (reference sequence). This CDR3 has 17 amino acids. The CDR3, as DNA: TGCGCCAGCAGTGAGTCCCTAGCGGGGTCCTCCTACAATGAGCAGTTCTTC. Amino acids: CASSESLAGSSYNEQFF.

DNA of the CDR3: TGTGCCAGCAGCTTCGGGACTAGCGTCTTGATCTCCCAGTTCTTC. Translated: CASSFGTSVLISQFF. The chain couples TRBV7-8 to TRBJ2-1; 10 nucleotides line up with TRBD2. V lost 3 bases to trimming and J lost 13 bases; unmatched junction nucleotides: 12. This CDR3 region has 15 residues. Germline V gene data show CDR1 as SGHVS and CDR2 as FQNEAQ.

The genes are TRBV7-8 and TRBJ2-3; 9 nucleotides align to TRBD2. This CDR3 comprises 16 residues. V trimming: 1 base; J trimming: 2 bases; junction bases outside the gene matches: 4. The V gene's germline CDR1 is SGHVS and CDR2 FQNEAQ. The CDR3 bases are TGTGCCAGCAGCTTAGTCGCGGGGGGGTACACAGATACGCAGTATTTT. Translated: CASSLVAGGYTDTQYF. The full variable domain, rest sourced from reference TRBV7-8 and TRBJ2-3, is GAGVSQSPRYKVAKRGQDVALRCDPISGHVSLFWYQQALGQGPEFLTYFQNEAQLDKSGLPSDRFFAERPEGSVSTLKIQRTQQEDSAVYLCASSLVAGGYTDTQYFGPGTRLTVL.

This clonotype was recorded a few times. V usage is TRBV30 and J usage is TRBJ2-3; 7 bases match TRBD2. V lost 1 base and J lost 4; bases outside the gene matches: 20. This CDR3 is 19 amino acids long. Germline CDR1 GTSNPN, CDR2 SVGIG (reference sequence). CDR3 protein: CAWSASIGLVGVWADTQYF. Written as DNA, the CDR3 is TGTGCCTGGAGTGCCAGTATTGGACTAGTCGGAGTTTGGGCAGATACGCAGTATTTT. The full variable domain, in which reference TRBV30 and TRBJ2-3 provide the parts outside the CDR3, is SQTIHQWPATLVQPVGSPLSLECTVEGTSNPNLYWYRQAAGRGLQLLFYSVGIGQISSEVPQNLSASRPQDRQFILSSKKLLLSDSGFYLCAWSASIGLVGVWADTQYFGPGTRLTVL.

This chain uses TRBV5-1 with TRBJ1-5; TRBD1 agrees at 8 bases. The CDR3 consists of 16 residues. V shed 0 bases and J 0 bases; nucleotides not matched to a gene: 2. Germline lookup yields CDR1 SGHRS and CDR2 YFSETQ. CDR3 residues: CASSLGTGNSNQPQHF. For the CDR3, the DNA is TGCGCCAGCAGCTTGGGGACAGGGAATAGCAATCAGCCCCAGCATTTT.

This chain joins TRBV5-1 and TRBJ1-2; D is unresolved. The CDR3 length is 14 residues. V was pared by 2 bases and J by 4 bases, with 12 bases between. CDR1 is SGHRS and CDR2 is YFSETQ in the germline V gene. The CDR3 is CASSFHDPLYGYTF. CDR3 coding DNA: TGCGCCAGCAGCTTCCATGATCCCCTCTATGGCTACACCTTC.

This clonotype showed up many times. The rearrangement joins TRBV6-2 or TRBV6-3 to TRBJ1-4; D call uncertain. CDR1 is MNHEY, CDR2 SVGEGT, per germline. This CDR3 comprises 11 residues. V lost 0 bases and J lost 11, with 4 bases in between. The CDR3 coding sequence is TGTGCCAGCAGTTACTCGAAGAAACTGTTTTTT. This codes for CASSYSKKLFF.

This clonotype has ten or more counts. This chain uses TRBV5-1 with TRBJ1-1; D is undetermined. Germline V gene lookup returns CDR1 SGHRS and CDR2 YFSETQ. Trimming removed 7 bases at V and 4 bases at J, with 17 bases between. The CDR3 spans 14 residues. The CDR3 reads CASSSGYWFTEAFF. CDR3 coding DNA: TGCGCCAGCTCCTCCGGGTATTGGTTCACTGAAGCTTTCTTT.

This clonotype was seen at least ten times. J is TRBJ2-1 and V is TRBV4-1; the match to TRBD2 covers 7 bases. CDR1 and CDR2 from the germline V gene are MGHRA and YSYEKL. V lost 4 bases and J lost 2; bases outside the gene matches: 11. This CDR3 is built from 17 residues. CDR3 in amino acids: CASSPGTTQGPYNEQFF. The CDR3, as DNA: TGCGCCAGCAGCCCCGGGACTACCCAAGGCCCCTACAATGAGCAGTTCTTC.

This clonotype was observed at least ten times. The chain uses TRBV10-3 and TRBJ2-7; TRBD1 matches 7 bases. From germline, CDR1 is ENHRY and CDR2 SYGVKD. CDR3 length: 12 residues. With 4 bases clipped from V and 3 bases from J, the junction kept 0 bases outside the gene matches. The CDR3, as DNA: TGTGCCATCAGTGGGACAGGCTACGAGCAGTACGTC. Translating it yields CAISGTGYEQYV.

This clonotype was detected many times. The chain is built from TRBV6-5 and TRBJ1-2; 10 nucleotides agree with TRBD1. The germline V gene encodes CDR1 MNHEY and CDR2 SVGAGI. The CDR3 runs to 14 residues. Trimming removed 8 bases from V and 2 bases from J; junction bases left unmatched: 5. In nucleotides, the CDR3 is TGTGCCAGCCAAAAGGACAGGGGGAACTATGGCTACACCTTC. Amino acid sequence: CASQKDRGNYGYTF.

A word on this clonotype: With a much larger clone just one base away, this may be a read error. This sequence joins TRBV6-5 and TRBJ1-2, with a possible D match to TRBD1 (5 bases). The CDR3 has 15 amino acids. Trimming removed 0 bases from V and 4 bases from J, with 12 bases in between. Germline CDR1 is MNHEY and CDR2 is SVGAGI. CDR3 amino acids: CASSYSKAGPYGYTF. CDR3 DNA: TGTGCCAGCAGTTACTCCAAGGCAGGGCCCTATGGCTACACCTTC.

This clonotype was counted ten times or more. This chain links TRBV7-8 with TRBJ2-6; D is undetermined. V lost 5 bases to trimming and J lost 0 bases, with 11 bases between them. Germline V CDR1 and CDR2: SGHVS, FQNEAQ. The CDR3 has 16 residues. CDR3 sequence (DNA): TGTGCCAGCAGCGCGCCTAGGAACTCTGGGGCCAACGTCCTGACTTTC. Amino acid sequence: CASSAPRNSGANVLTF.

In DNA form, the CDR3 reads TGTGCCAGCAGCCCTCGAATCGGGACTAGGGGACACACCGGGGAGCTGTTTTTT. Translated: CASSPRIGTRGHTGELFF. The V call is TRBV9, the J call TRBJ2-2; 8 bases fit TRBD2. The V segment lost 4 bases and the J segment 3 bases; nucleotides outside the gene matches: 14. The CDR3 covers 18 residues. Germline loops: CDR1 SGDLS, CDR2 YYNGEE.

This clonotype has at least ten counts. This sequence joins TRBV9 and TRBJ2-3, with TRBD1 identical over 9 bases. J gave up 4 bases and V 3 bases, and 9 bases lay outside the gene matches. The CDR3 consists of 16 residues. Germline CDR1 SGDLS, CDR2 YYNGEE. CDR3 DNA sequence: TGTGCCAGCAGCGCCTACCGGGACAGGGCACCAGATACGCAGTATTTT. Residues: CASSAYRDRAPDTQYF.

This clonotype has ten or more counts. This chain connects TRBV5-1 to TRBJ2-7; a possible D gene is TRBD1 (6 bases). V was clipped by 1 base and J by 5 bases, with 10 bases between them. Germline CDR1 SGHRS, CDR2 YFSETQ. CDR3 length equals 13 residues. CDR3 coding DNA: TGCGCCAGCAGCTTGCGACCAGGGGACGAGCAGTACGTC. Translation gives CASSLRPGDEQYV.

This clonotype was seen at least ten times. The chain joins TRBV4-3 to TRBJ2-3; 8 nucleotides line up with TRBD2. The CDR3 length is 20 residues. CDR1 LGHNA and CDR2 YSLEER come from the germline V gene. V lost 1 base and J lost 5; bases outside the gene matches: 20. The CDR3 protein is CASSQGWYGLALPQRDTQYF. The CDR3 DNA reads as TGCGCCAGCAGCCAAGGGTGGTACGGACTAGCCCTACCCCAGAGAGATACGCAGTATTTT.

The J gene is TRBJ1-6, the V gene TRBV20-1; D call uncertain. Germline CDR1 and CDR2: DFQATT and SNEGSKA (reference sequence). Trimming stripped 0 bases from V and 3 bases from J, with 15 bases between. The CDR3 covers 17 residues. The CDR3 sequence: CSARDELAAFYNSPLHF. The CDR3 bases are TGCAGTGCTAGAGATGAACTTGCGGCCTTCTATAATTCACCCCTCCACTTT.